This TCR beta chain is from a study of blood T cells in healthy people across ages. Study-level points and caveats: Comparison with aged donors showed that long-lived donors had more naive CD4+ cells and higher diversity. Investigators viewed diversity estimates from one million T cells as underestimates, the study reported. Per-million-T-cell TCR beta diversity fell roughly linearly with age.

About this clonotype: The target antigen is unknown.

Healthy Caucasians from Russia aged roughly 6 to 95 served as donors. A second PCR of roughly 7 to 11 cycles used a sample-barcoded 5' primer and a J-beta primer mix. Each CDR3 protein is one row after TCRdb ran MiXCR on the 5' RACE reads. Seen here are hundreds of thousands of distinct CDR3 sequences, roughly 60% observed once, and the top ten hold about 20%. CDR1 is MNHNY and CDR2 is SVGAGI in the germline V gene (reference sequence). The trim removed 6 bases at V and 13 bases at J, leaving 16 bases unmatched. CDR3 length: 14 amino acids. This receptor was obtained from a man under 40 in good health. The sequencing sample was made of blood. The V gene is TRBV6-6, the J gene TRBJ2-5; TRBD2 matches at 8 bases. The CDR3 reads CASSSLADKMPRYF. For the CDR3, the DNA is TGTGCCAGCAGCTCACTAGCGGATAAAATGCCGCGGTACTTC.